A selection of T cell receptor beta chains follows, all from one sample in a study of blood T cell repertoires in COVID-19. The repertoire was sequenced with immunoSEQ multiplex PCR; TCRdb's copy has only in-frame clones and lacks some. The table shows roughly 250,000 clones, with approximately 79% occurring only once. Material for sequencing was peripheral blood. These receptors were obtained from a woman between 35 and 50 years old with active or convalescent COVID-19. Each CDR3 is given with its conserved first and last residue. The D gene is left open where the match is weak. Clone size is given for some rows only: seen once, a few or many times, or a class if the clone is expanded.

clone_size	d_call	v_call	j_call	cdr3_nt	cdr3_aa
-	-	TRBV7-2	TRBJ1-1	TGTGCCAGCAGCTTTGGTTGGGGGCGTAACACTGAAGCTTTCTTT	CASSFGWGRNTEAFF
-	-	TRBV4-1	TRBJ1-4	TGCGCCAGCAGCCCGGGGATTGGCCTAATTGAAAAACTGTTTTTT	CASSPGIGLIEKLFF
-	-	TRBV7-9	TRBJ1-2	TGTGCCAGCAGCTTACCGACATCTGCTAACTATGGCTACACCTTC	CASSLPTSANYGYTF
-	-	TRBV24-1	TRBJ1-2	TGTGCCACCAGTGTCCAGGGGATTAACTATGGCTACACCTTC	CATSVQGINYGYTF
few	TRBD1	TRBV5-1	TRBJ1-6	TGCGCCAGCAGCTTCACAGGGGAGGTTTCACCCCTCCACTTT	CASSFTGEVSPLHF
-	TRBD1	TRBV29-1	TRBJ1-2	TGCAGCGTTGTGGGGGACAGGGGTGGCTACACCTTC	CSVVGDRGGYTF
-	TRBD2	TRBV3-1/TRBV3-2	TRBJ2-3	TGTGCCAGCAGCCCGGGACTAGCGCCGAGCACAGATACGCAGTATTTT	CASSPGLAPSTDTQYF
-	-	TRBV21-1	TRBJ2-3	TGTGCCAGCAGCAAAGGGGGGACAGGGTGTGCTAGCACAGATACGCAGTATTTT	CASSKGGTGCASTDTQYF
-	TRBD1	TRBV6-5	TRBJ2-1	TGTGCCAGCAGGAGGGGGGGACAGGGTTATGAGCAGTTCTTC	CASRRGGQGYEQFF
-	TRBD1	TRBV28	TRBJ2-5	TGTGCCAGCAGCCTAACCGGGACAGGACTGGAGACCCAGTACTTC	CASSLTGTGLETQYF
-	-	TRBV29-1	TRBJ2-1	TGCAGCGTTGAACCCCTCGCGGGGCACCCCAATGAGCAGTTCTTC	CSVEPLAGHPNEQFF
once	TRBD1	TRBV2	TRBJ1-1	TGTGCCAGCACTGAATTTTTGGGACAGAGCGAAGCTTTCTTT	CASTEFLGQSEAFF
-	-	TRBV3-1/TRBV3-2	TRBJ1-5	TGTGCCAGCAGCCTGGACGGGGGTAATCAGCCCCAGCATTTT	CASSLDGGNQPQHF
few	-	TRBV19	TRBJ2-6	TGTGCCAGTAGTTCGACTGACTCTGGGGCCAACGTCCTGACTTTC	CASSSTDSGANVLTF